This record covers a single T cell receptor (beta chain). Its antigen is unidentified. 13 Jbeta primers and 60 Vbeta primers were used for the PCR. Using immunoSEQ multiplex PCR, the repertoire was profiled, and TCRdb retains in-frame clones only, with some absent. The table records 100,000 or so clones, approximately 85% of them present only once. V dropped 3 bases and J dropped 3 bases, with 8 bases sitting between them. This CDR3 comprises 13 residues. Germline values: CDR1 SGHTA, CDR2 FQGNSA. This record belongs to a study of cytomegalovirus exposure and HLA in healthy donors. Overall study findings and caveats: In vitro work confirmed that a few CMV-associated chains recognize CMV antigens. Likely technical artifact: a cluster of highly shared sequence variants.

This rearrangement joins TRBV7-2 to TRBJ2-5; possibly TRBD1 for D (6 bases). This receptor was obtained from a man aged 30 to 39 in good health and CMV-seronegative. Sequencing input: PBMCs. CDR3 coding DNA: TGTGCCAGCAGCTTTAACAGGGAAGAGACCCAGTACTTC. Translating it yields CASSFNREETQYF.